This TCR beta chain was sequenced for a study of T cells in localized non-small cell lung cancer. Germline assignment: CDR1 MNHEY and CDR2 SMNVEV (reference sequence). The V gene lost 2 bases and the J gene lost 6 bases, with 7 bases spanning the gap. There are 13 residues in the CDR3. TCRdb's table, derived via immunoSEQ multiplex PCR, lists solely in-frame clones and lacks some. The sample contains 45,000 to 50,000 clones, 86% of which appear only once. The origin of this receptor is a man aged 35 to 69 with stage II lung adenocarcinoma. The source material was PBMCs, sampled before any cancer treatment. The chain couples TRBV27 to TRBJ2-2; D is perhaps TRBD1 or TRBD2 (5 bases each). CDR3 nucleotide sequence: TGTGCCAGCAGTTTAGGGGGTGCCGGGGAGCTGTTTTTT. Translated: CASSLGGAGELFF.